The 17 T cell receptor beta chains below come from one sample, sequenced in a study of glioma-infiltrating T cells after dendritic cell vaccination. The data were produced by immunoSEQ multiplex PCR, yet TCRdb's version contains in-frame clones alone and is incomplete. The table has around 90,000 clones, approximately 80% seen once. Sequenced here: blood, sampled before dendritic cell vaccination. The receptors were gathered from a human donor with glioblastoma.

The chain joins TRBV7-2 to TRBJ2-3; 7 bases are a match to TRBD2. Trimming removed 5 bases from V and 3 bases from J; junction bases left unmatched: 5. CDR1 is SGHTA and CDR2 is FQGNSA in the germline V gene. The CDR3 contains 14 residues. The CDR3 sequence is CASSPGGGTDTQYF. CDR3 DNA: TGTGCCAGCAGCCCTGGGGGGGGGACAGATACGCAGTATTTT.

This chain links TRBV5-1 with TRBJ1-5, with D possibly matching TRBD1 (6 bases). The CDR3 has 15 residues. Germline V gives CDR1 SGHRS, CDR2 YFSETQ. With 2 bases removed from V and 4 bases from J, the gap between germline ends came to 13 bases. CDR3 nucleotide sequence: TGCGCCAGCAGCTTAACCGGGACAAGTAATCAGCCCCAGCATTTT. Residues: CASSLTGTSNQPQHF.

This sequence joins TRBV27 and TRBJ1-2; possibly TRBD1 for D (6 bases). There are 14 residues in the CDR3. Germline assignment: CDR1 MNHEY and CDR2 SMNVEV (reference sequence). V lost 0 bases and J 8 bases, leaving 13 bases between the germline ends. The CDR3 coding sequence is TGTGCCAGCAGTTTATCTGGGGGACACCACGGCTACACCTTC. Its protein is CASSLSGGHHGYTF.

J is TRBJ1-2 and V is TRBV7-9; a possible D gene is TRBD1 (6 bases). V gave up 2 bases and J gave up 4 bases, with 14 bases separating them. This CDR3 region has 15 residues. Germline V lookup: CDR1 SEHNR, CDR2 FQNEAQ (reference sequence). CDR3 nucleotide sequence: TGTGCCAGCAGCTTAAGGCAGGGGTGGGCCTATGGCTACACCTTC. As protein: CASSLRQGWAYGYTF.

The genes are TRBV5-4 and TRBJ1-3, with TRBD1 identical over 8 bases. The CDR3 spans 16 residues. J lost 4 bases, V lost 0 bases, and 6 bases had no gene match. Germline CDR1 and CDR2: SGHNT and YYREEE (reference sequence). The CDR3, as DNA: TGTGCCAGCAGCTTGGGACAGGGGAGTAACGGAAACACCATATATTTT. It translates to CASSLGQGSNGNTIYF.

This chain connects TRBV9 to TRBJ1-2; 7 bases map to TRBD1. CDR1 and CDR2 from the germline V gene are SGDLS and YYNGEE. This CDR3 has 14 amino acids. V was clipped by 3 bases and J by 2 bases; unmatched bases: 4. The CDR3 DNA reads TGTGCCAGCAGCGCCACGGGACAGAACTATGGCTACACCTTC. This gives the protein CASSATGQNYGYTF.

The V and J genes are TRBV6-5 and TRBJ1-1; D gene ambiguous. Germline V CDR1 and CDR2: MNHEY, SVGAGI. V gave up 2 bases and J gave up 4 bases, with 8 bases separating them. This CDR3 contains 13 residues. CDR3 region: CASSYLRSTEAFF. In DNA form, the CDR3 reads TGTGCCAGCAGTTACCTCAGGTCCACTGAAGCTTTCTTT.

This clone turned up a few times. V gene TRBV11-2 combines with J gene TRBJ1-2, with 8 bases fitting TRBD1. Germline CDR1 and CDR2: SGHAT and FQNNGV. CDR3 length: 16 amino acids. Losses at the gene ends were 5 bases for V and 5 bases for J; bases not matched to a gene: 13. This CDR3 is CASSRYSQGAPYGYTF. In nucleotides, the CDR3 is TGTGCCAGCAGCCGCTATTCTCAGGGGGCTCCTTATGGCTACACCTTC.

The chain recombines TRBV29-1 with TRBJ2-7; 8 positions agree with TRBD1. V shed 7 bases and J 6 bases; nucleotides not matched to a gene: 5. Germline lookup yields CDR1 SQVTM and CDR2 ANQGSEA. The CDR3 has 11 residues. Here the CDR3 reads CSARDRSEQYF. In DNA, the CDR3 is TGCAGCGCCCGGGACAGGAGCGAGCAGTACTTC.

V usage is TRBV27 and J usage is TRBJ2-2, with 8 bases matching TRBD2. CDR1 and CDR2 from the germline V gene are MNHEY and SMNVEV (reference sequence). The CDR3 has 17 residues. Germline trimming cut 5 bases from V and 2 bases from J; bases unmatched to any gene: 10. Here the CDR3 reads CASSDLSGGINTGELFF. In DNA, the CDR3 is TGTGCCAGCAGTGATTTGAGCGGGGGAATAAACACCGGGGAGCTGTTTTTT.

The chain carries TRBV7-6 and TRBJ2-7, with D perhaps TRBD1 (6 bases). Trimming left V 5 bases short and J 2 bases short, with 16 bases between. Germline CDR1 is SGHVS and CDR2 is FNYEAQ. The CDR3 contains 15 residues. The CDR3 DNA reads as TGTGCCAGCAGCCAGGGGCCAGGTACCCCCTACGAGCAGTACTTC. It translates to CASSQGPGTPYEQYF.

The CDR3 reads CASSLLTGGNTEAFF. The DNA for the CDR3 is TGTGCCAGCAGCTTATTGACAGGGGGGAACACTGAAGCTTTCTTT. V gene TRBV11-1 combines with J gene TRBJ1-1; 9 bases align to TRBD1. The germline V gene has CDR1 SGHAT and CDR2 FQDESV (reference sequence). V trimming: 2 bases; J trimming: 1 base; junction bases outside the gene matches: 2. This CDR3 region has 15 residues.

The V call is TRBV27, the J call TRBJ2-1, with TRBD2 identical over 10 bases. This CDR3 contains 15 residues. CDR1 and CDR2 (germline): MNHEY, SMNVEV (reference sequence). After removal of 5 bases from V and 8 bases from J, the junction contained 9 bases not matched to a gene. The CDR3 DNA reads TGTGCCAGCAGTCCCCAGCGGGAGGGTAGCCATGAGCAGTTCTTC. This gives the protein CASSPQREGSHEQFF.

V gene TRBV27 combines with J gene TRBJ2-7; maybe TRBD1 (6 bases). V was clipped by 7 bases and J by 2 bases, with 18 bases between them. Germline values: CDR1 MNHEY, CDR2 SMNVEV (reference sequence). The CDR3 contains 15 residues. CDR3 nucleotides: TGTGCCAGCAAACCTCAGGGGACACTCCCCTACGAGCAGTACTTC. It is translated as CASKPQGTLPYEQYF.

The chain combines TRBV30 with TRBJ2-5, with D possibly matching TRBD2 (7 bases). CDR1 and CDR2 from the germline V gene are GTSNPN and SVGIG (reference sequence). The CDR3 is 13 residues long. The germline V and J ends were trimmed by 2 bases and 8 bases, with 15 bases remaining between them. The CDR3 DNA sequence: TGTGCCTGGAGTAGGGGGGGCCCGGGAACCCAGTACTTC. It translates to CAWSRGGPGTQYF.

The sample holds a few counts of this clone. This sequence joins TRBV6-1 and TRBJ1-2; D possibly corresponds to TRBD1 (6 bases). The CDR3 totals 15 residues. Germline V CDR1 and CDR2: MNHNS, SASEGT. V was pared by 10 bases and J by 0 bases, with 18 bases between. The CDR3 bases are TGTGCCACCCTCCCGGGACACTCAGCTAACTATGGCTACACCTTC. It yields the protein CATLPGHSANYGYTF.

The V and J genes are TRBV5-1 and TRBJ2-1, with D perhaps matching TRBD1 (6 bases). The CDR3 contains 14 residues. Germline V gene sequence: CDR1 SGHRS, CDR2 YFSETQ. Trimming removed 6 bases at V and 7 bases at J, with 17 bases between. CDR3 DNA sequence: TGCGCCAGCAAAAGAAGGGCAGGGGCGAATGAGCAGTTCTTC. The encoded protein is CASKRRAGANEQFF.